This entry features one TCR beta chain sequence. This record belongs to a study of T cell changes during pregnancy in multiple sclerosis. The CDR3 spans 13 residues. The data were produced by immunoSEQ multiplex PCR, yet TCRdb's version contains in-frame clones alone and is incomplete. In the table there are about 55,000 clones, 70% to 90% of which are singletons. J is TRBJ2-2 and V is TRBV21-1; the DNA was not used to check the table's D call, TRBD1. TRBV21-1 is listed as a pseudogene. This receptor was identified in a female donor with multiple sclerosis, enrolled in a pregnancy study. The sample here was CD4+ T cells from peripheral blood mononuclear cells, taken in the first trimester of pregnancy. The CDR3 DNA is TGTGCCAGCAGCCACAGGGGCCCAAGGGAGCTGTTTTTT. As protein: CASSHRGPRELFF.